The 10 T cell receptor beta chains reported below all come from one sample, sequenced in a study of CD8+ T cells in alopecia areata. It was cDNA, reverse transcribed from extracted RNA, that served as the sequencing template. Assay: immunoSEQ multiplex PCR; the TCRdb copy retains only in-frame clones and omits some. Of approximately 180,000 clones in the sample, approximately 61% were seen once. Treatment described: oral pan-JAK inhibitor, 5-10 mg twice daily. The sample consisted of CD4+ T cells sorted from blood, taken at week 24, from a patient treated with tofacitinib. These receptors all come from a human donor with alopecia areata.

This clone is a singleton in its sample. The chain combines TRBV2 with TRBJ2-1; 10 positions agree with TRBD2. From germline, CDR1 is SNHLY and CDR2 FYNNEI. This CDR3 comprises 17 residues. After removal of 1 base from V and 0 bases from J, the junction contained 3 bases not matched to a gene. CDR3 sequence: CASSEGTSGYSYNEQFF. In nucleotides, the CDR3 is TGTGCCAGCAGTGAAGGGACTAGCGGCTACTCCTACAATGAGCAGTTCTTC.

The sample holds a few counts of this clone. The CDR3 here is CSVVFQRVNTEAFF. The CDR3 region has the DNA TGCAGCGTCGTTTTCCAGAGGGTGAACACTGAAGCTTTCTTT. The chain carries TRBV29-1 and TRBJ1-1; D gene ambiguous. The V end lost 6 bases, the J end lost 0 bases, and 14 bases lay between the germline ends. Germline CDR1 is SQVTM and CDR2 is ANQGSEA. The CDR3 spans 14 residues.

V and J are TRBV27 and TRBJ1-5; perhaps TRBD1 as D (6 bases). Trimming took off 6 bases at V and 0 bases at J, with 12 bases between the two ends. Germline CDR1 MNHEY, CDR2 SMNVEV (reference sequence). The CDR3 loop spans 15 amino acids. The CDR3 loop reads CASRPGQSSNQPQHF. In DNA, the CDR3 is TGTGCCAGCAGGCCAGGACAGAGTAGCAATCAGCCCCAGCATTTT.

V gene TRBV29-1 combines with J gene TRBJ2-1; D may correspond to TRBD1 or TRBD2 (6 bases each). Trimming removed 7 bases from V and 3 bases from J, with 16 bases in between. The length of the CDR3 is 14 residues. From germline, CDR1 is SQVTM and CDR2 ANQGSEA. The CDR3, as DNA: TGCAGCGCCAAAAGGGGGGCCCTCTACAATGAGCAGTTCTTC. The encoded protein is CSAKRGALYNEQFF.

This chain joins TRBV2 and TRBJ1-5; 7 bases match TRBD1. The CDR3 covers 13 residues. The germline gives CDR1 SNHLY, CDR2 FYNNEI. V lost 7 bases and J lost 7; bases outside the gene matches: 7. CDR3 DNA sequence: TGTGCCAGCAATCGAGGGGGCCGGCAGCCCCAGCATTTT. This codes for CASNRGGRQPQHF.

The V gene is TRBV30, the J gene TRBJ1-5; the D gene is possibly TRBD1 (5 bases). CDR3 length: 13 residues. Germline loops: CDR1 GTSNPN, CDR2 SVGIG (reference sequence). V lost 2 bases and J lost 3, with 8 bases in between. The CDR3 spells CAWSLGVNQPQHF. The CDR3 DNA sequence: TGTGCCTGGAGTTTGGGGGTCAATCAGCCCCAGCATTTT.

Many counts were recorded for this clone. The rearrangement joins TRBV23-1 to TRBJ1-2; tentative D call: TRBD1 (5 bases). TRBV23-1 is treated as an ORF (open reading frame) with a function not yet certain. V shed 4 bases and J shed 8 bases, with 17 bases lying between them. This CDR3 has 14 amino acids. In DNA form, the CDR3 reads TGCGCCAGCAGTCCATACCAGGGATTCGGAGGCTACACCTTC. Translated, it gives CASSPYQGFGGYTF.

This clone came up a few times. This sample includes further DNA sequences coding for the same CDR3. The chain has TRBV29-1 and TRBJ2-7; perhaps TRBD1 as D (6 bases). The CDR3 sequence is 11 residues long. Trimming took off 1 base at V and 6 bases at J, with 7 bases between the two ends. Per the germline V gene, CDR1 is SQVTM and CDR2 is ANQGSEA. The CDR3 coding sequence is TGCAGCGTTGAAGGAGGGGGCGAGCAGTACTTC. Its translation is CSVEGGGEQYF.

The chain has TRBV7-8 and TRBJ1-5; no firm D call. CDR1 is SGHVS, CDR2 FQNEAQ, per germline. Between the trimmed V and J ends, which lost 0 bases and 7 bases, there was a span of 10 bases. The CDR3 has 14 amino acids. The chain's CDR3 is CASSLAGSGQPQHF. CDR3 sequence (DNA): TGTGCCAGCAGCTTAGCAGGGAGTGGCCAGCCCCAGCATTTT.

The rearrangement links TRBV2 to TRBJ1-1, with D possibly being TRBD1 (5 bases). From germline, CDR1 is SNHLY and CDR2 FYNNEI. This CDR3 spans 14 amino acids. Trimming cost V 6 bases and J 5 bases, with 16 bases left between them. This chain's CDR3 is CASRGWGVDTEAFF. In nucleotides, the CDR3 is TGTGCCAGCAGAGGATGGGGGGTAGATACTGAAGCTTTCTTT.